This entry lists 13 T cell receptor beta chains sequenced from one sample in a study of glioma-infiltrating T cells. TCR alpha and beta CDR3 regions were amplified from RNA using iRepertoire nested multiplex PCR. Via MiXCR, TCRdb re-called the multiplex PCR reads, giving one row per CDR3 protein. Of about 89,000 distinct CDR3 sequences in the sample, about 25% were seen once. The sequencing sample was made of glioma tissue, nonneoplastic brain tissue, or PBMCs (not recorded which). These receptors originate from a human donor with low-grade glioma or glioblastoma, undergoing nonglioma brain surgery, or in good health (not recorded which).

This clonotype was observed at least ten times. CDR3: CASSFRIFEQFF. CDR3 DNA sequence: TGTGCCAGCAGTTTCCGGATATTTGAGCAGTTCTTC. The V call is TRBV12-3 or TRBV12-4, the J call TRBJ2-1; D gene uncertain. The V end lost 3 bases, the J end lost 9 bases, and 9 bases lay between the germline ends. CDR3 length: 12 amino acids.

DNA for the CDR3: TGTGCCAGTAGCAAAGCCGGACTAGCGGGGGGGAGCTCCTACAATGAGCAGTTCTTC. Protein product: CASSKAGLAGGSSYNEQFF. This chain connects TRBV19 to TRBJ2-1, with TRBD2 matching 15 bases. Unmatched junction bases numbered 9, after V lost 6 bases and J lost 0 bases. The CDR3 loop spans 19 amino acids. CDR1 is LNHDA and CDR2 is SQIVND in the germline V gene (reference sequence).

This clonotype was recorded many times. One end of the junction does not line up with germline, which may come from a read error. The gene calls are TRBV5-1 and TRBJ1-5; D might be TRBD1 (5 bases). Germline CDR1 SGHRS, CDR2 YFSETQ. This CDR3 is 14 amino acids long. The DNA for the CDR3 is TGTGCCAGCAGTTTTGGGGGTAGCAATCAGCCCCAGCATTTT. It encodes CASSFGGSNQPQHF.

This clonotype was observed a few times. The genes are TRBV30 and TRBJ1-5; possible D gene TRBD1, 6 bases. V shed 4 bases and J shed 4 bases, with 11 bases lying between them. CDR3 size: 13 residues. Germline CDR1 GTSNPN, CDR2 SVGIG (reference sequence). The CDR3 loop is CAWTQGFNQPQHF. In nucleotides, the CDR3 is TGTGCCTGGACCCAGGGGTTTAATCAGCCCCAGCATTTT.

This clonotype came up once. The V and J genes are TRBV4-2 and TRBJ2-1; D might be TRBD2 (7 bases). Per the germline V gene, CDR1 is LGHNA and CDR2 is YNFKEQ. The CDR3 runs 16 residues. V was trimmed by 0 bases and J by 3 bases, leaving 12 bases between them. CDR3 protein: CASSQEGGGFYNEQFF. As DNA, the CDR3 is TGTGCCAGCAGCCAAGAAGGGGGGGGGTTCTACAATGAGCAGTTCTTC.

This clonotype was observed at least ten times. The chain couples TRBV7-9 to TRBJ1-2; perhaps TRBD1 as D (6 bases). Germline V gives CDR1 SEHNR, CDR2 FQNEAQ (reference sequence). This CDR3 spans 15 amino acids. V lost 5 bases to trimming and J lost 6 bases, with 19 bases between them. The CDR3 here is CASSAHIDRIHGYTF. CDR3 in DNA: TGTGCCAGCAGCGCACATATTGACAGGATCCATGGCTACACCTTC.

This clonotype was counted ten times or more. In nucleotides, the CDR3 is TGTGCCAGCAGTGTAGAGGGGGCAGGAAGAACTGAAGCTTTCTTT. It specifies CASSVEGAGRTEAFF. This chain joins TRBV6-4 and TRBJ1-1; the match to TRBD1 covers 7 bases. The CDR3 has 15 amino acids. Germline V gene data show CDR1 as MRHNA and CDR2 as SNTAGT. Losses at the gene ends were 4 bases for V and 5 bases for J; bases not matched to a gene: 10.

The gene calls are TRBV29-1 and TRBJ2-7; the match to TRBD2 covers 9 bases. This CDR3 comprises 15 residues. V lost 4 bases and J lost 2; bases outside the gene matches: 9. Per the germline V gene, CDR1 is SQVTM and CDR2 is ANQGSEA. The CDR3 nucleotides are TGCAGCGTTGCCCATCTAGCGGGACCACCCTACGAGCAGTACTTC. Its protein is CSVAHLAGPPYEQYF.

This sequence joins TRBV6-6 and TRBJ2-5; either TRBD1 or TRBD2 may fit D (5 bases each). The CDR3 spans 14 residues. CDR1 and CDR2 from the germline V gene are MNHNY and SVGAGI (reference sequence). Trimming stripped 7 bases from V and 4 bases from J, with 16 bases between. Here the CDR3 reads CASNLRGLTETQYF. The CDR3 coding sequence is TGTGCCAGCAACCTCCGGGGCCTCACAGAGACCCAGTACTTC.

This clonotype was detected ten times or more. V usage is TRBV20-1 and J usage is TRBJ2-7, with 14 positions matching TRBD2. The V segment lost 6 bases and the J segment 5 bases; nucleotides outside the gene matches: 3. This CDR3 comprises 13 residues. Germline values: CDR1 DFQATT, CDR2 SNEGSKA (reference sequence). In DNA, the CDR3 is TGCAGTGCCAAGGGACTAGCGGGAGACGAGCAGTACTTC. Translating gives CSAKGLAGDEQYF.

Note on this clonotype: A read error may account for a junction end that differs from germline. V is TRBV6-1 and J is TRBJ1-1; no reliable D call. CDR1 MNHNS and CDR2 SASEGT come from the germline V gene. This CDR3 is 9 amino acids long. CDR3 coding DNA: TGCGCCTTTTTAACTGGAGCTTTCTTT. This sequence encodes CAFLTGAFF.

This clonotype appeared many times. The chain combines TRBV7-2 with TRBJ2-5; TRBD1 is a possible D gene (5 bases). The CDR3 totals 14 residues. Looked up from germline, CDR1 is SGHTA and CDR2 is FQGNSA. Trimming took off 4 bases at V and 2 bases at J, with 11 bases between the two ends. The CDR3 region is CASSWQGLQETQYF. DNA for the CDR3: TGTGCCAGCAGCTGGCAGGGCCTTCAAGAGACCCAGTACTTC. Full variable domain (rest looked up from reference TRBV7-2 and TRBJ2-5): GAGVSQSPSNKVTEKGKDVELRCDPISGHTALYWYRQSLGQGLEFLIYFQGNSAPDKSGLPSDRFSAERTGGSVSTLTIQRTQQEDSAVYLCASSWQGLQETQYFGPGTRLLVL.

By sample share, this clonotype is medium-sized. The chain is built from TRBV6-1 and TRBJ2-1; D possibly corresponds to TRBD1 (5 bases). V was shortened by 6 bases and J by 4 bases, with 10 bases between the two germline ends. This CDR3 has 13 residues. CDR1 is MNHNS, CDR2 SASEGT, per germline. CDR3 protein: CASRPDKYNEQFF. CDR3 nucleotide sequence: TGTGCCAGCAGACCGGACAAATACAATGAGCAGTTCTTC.